This entry concerns a single T cell receptor (beta chain). This entry is derived from a study of beta chain features in type 1 diabetes. Investigators reverse transcribed all isolated RNA, so they sequenced expressed TCRB transcripts. The protocol was immunoSEQ multiplex PCR, while the TCRdb copy is restricted to in-frame clones and leaves out a portion. The sample has 200,000 to 300,000 clones; approximately 70% are singletons. Trimming at V came to 4 bases and at J to 0 bases, leaving 10 bases not matched to a gene. The germline V gene encodes CDR1 SGHRS and CDR2 YFSETQ. The CDR3 runs 17 residues. The rearrangement links TRBV5-1 to TRBJ2-3; 8 positions match TRBD2. Sequencing was performed on naive CD4+ T cells from blood. The receptor was derived from a man in his thirties or forties in good health. The CDR3: CASSLTGTRTSTDTQYF. The DNA of the CDR3 is TGCGCCAGCAGCCTGACCGGGACTAGGACTAGCACAGATACGCAGTATTTT.